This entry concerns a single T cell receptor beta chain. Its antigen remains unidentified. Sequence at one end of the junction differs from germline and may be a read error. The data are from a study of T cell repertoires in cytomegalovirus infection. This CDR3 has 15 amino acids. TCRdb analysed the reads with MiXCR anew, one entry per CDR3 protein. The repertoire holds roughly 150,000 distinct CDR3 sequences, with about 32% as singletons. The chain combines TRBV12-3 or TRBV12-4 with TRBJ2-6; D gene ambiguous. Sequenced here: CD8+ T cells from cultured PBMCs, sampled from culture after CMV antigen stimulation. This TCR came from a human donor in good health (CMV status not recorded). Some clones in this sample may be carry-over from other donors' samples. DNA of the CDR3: TGTGCCAGCAGTTTATCCGTGTCTGGCGCCAACGTCCTGACTTTC. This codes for CASSLSVSGANVLTF.